This T cell receptor beta chain originates from a study of early T cells in non-severe SARS-CoV-2 infection. The overall study: Alpha and beta chains were unpaired, from unsorted whole-blood bulk RNA.

The V end lost 4 bases, the J end lost 9 bases, and 13 bases lay between the germline ends. Germline-derived CDR1 and CDR2 are SGHTA and FQGNSA. CDR3 length equals 13 residues. Unique molecular identifiers were attached to individual cDNA molecules. TCRdb reprocessed the 5' RACE reads via MiXCR and lists one record per CDR3 protein. The sample holds around 70,000 distinct CDR3 sequences; 12% are singletons and the top ten take 3.5% to 4.5%. This chain joins TRBV7-2 and TRBJ2-1; a weak D match, TRBD2 (6 bases). This clonotype was sampled from an adult who was a healthcare worker with PCR-confirmed SARS-CoV-2 infection or an uninfected control (not recorded which). Sequenced material: whole blood. In DNA form, the CDR3 reads TGTGCCAGCAGCTCCCGACTAGTCAGTGAGCAGTTCTTC. This translates into CASSSRLVSEQFF.